One and the same sample provided the 8 T cell receptor beta chains below, sequenced in a study of CD8+CD57+ T cells in acquired aplastic anemia. Genomic DNA, the template, was used for profiling of the TCR beta VDJ and CDR3. TCRdb used MiXCR to reprocess the reads, holding one entry per CDR3 protein. The data show approximately 200,000 distinct CDR3 sequences, approximately 51% seen once. CD8+CD57+ cell expansion, shown by flow cytometry, had occurred in the patients selected for sequencing. The sample consisted of sorted CD4+, CD8+, or CD8+CD57+ T cells (not recorded which) from PBMCs. These receptors were taken from a human donor with aplastic anemia.

This clonotype was seen ten or more times. The rearrangement links TRBV28 to TRBJ2-5; 8 nucleotides agree with TRBD1. Germline V gene lookup returns CDR1 MDHEN and CDR2 SYDVKM. CDR3 length equals 15 residues. Trimming at V came to 5 bases and at J to 1 base, leaving 6 bases not matched to a gene. The DNA for the CDR3 is TGTGCCAGCAGTGGCCGGGACAGGCTCCAAGAGACCCAGTACTTC. Translating gives CASSGRDRLQETQYF.

As concerns this clonotype: A read error may account for a junction end that differs from germline. This chain connects TRBV7-9 to TRBJ1-1; D call uncertain. Germline values: CDR1 SEHNR, CDR2 FQNEAQ (reference sequence). The CDR3 is made up of 13 amino acids. CDR3 region: CASSLDSKTEAFF. Written as DNA, the CDR3 is TGCGCCAGCAGCTTGGATAGTAAGACTGAAGCTTTCTTT.

This chain connects TRBV7-6 to TRBJ2-3; TRBD1 matches at 7 bases. Trimming removed 4 bases from V and 6 bases from J; junction bases left unmatched: 7. The CDR3 runs 14 residues. Germline CDR1 SGHVS, CDR2 FNYEAQ. Written as DNA, the CDR3 is TGTGCCAGCAGCTCGGATAACAGGGGCGATACGCAGTATTTT. Translated: CASSSDNRGDTQYF. The full variable domain, in which reference TRBV7-6 and TRBJ2-3 provide the parts outside the CDR3, is GAGVSQSPRYKVTKRGQDVALRCDPISGHVSLYWYRQALGQGPEFLTYFNYEAQQDKSGLPNDRFSAERPEGSISTLTIQRTEQRDSAMYRCASSSDNRGDTQYFGPGTRLTVL.

This clonotype was detected only a few times. The V and J genes are TRBV9 and TRBJ2-7, with D unresolved. The germline V gene has CDR1 SGDLS and CDR2 YYNGEE. The CDR3 length is 11 residues. Trimming took 3 bases from V and 3 from J, leaving 4 bases between them. The CDR3 loop is CASSAGYEQYF. The CDR3 DNA follows: TGTGCCAGCAGCGCGGGCTACGAGCAGTACTTC.

A remark on this clonotype: This may be a read error, as it is one base from a much larger clone. This chain connects TRBV11-3 to TRBJ2-5, with 7 bases that match TRBD2. This CDR3 contains 13 residues. Germline loops: CDR1 SGHNT, CDR2 YENEEA. Trimming removed 4 bases from V and 9 bases from J; junction bases left unmatched: 8. CDR3 in DNA: TGTGCCAGCAGCTACGACGGGGAGGGGCCCCAGTACTTC. Translation: CASSYDGEGPQYF.

The rearrangement links TRBV19 to TRBJ1-2; 7 nucleotides align to TRBD1. V gave up 3 bases and J gave up 8 bases; unmatched junction bases: 6. Germline CDR1 is LNHDA and CDR2 is SQIVND (reference sequence). CDR3 length: 13 amino acids. The CDR3 spells CASSIEGAWGYTF. Written as DNA, the CDR3 is TGTGCCAGTAGTATCGAGGGGGCATGGGGCTACACCTTC.

The genes are TRBV19 and TRBJ2-5; D is perhaps TRBD1 (5 bases). V shed 3 bases and J shed 1 base, with 9 bases lying between them. The CDR3 runs 14 residues. Germline V gives CDR1 LNHDA, CDR2 SQIVND (reference sequence). This CDR3 is CASSMRQGQETQYF. The DNA of the CDR3 is TGTGCCAGTAGTATGCGGCAGGGCCAAGAGACCCAGTACTTC.

As to this clonotype: Since a much larger clone is just one base distant, this may be a read error. The rearrangement uses TRBV7-9 and TRBJ1-1; the D gene is possibly TRBD1 (6 bases). This CDR3 has 16 residues. Germline CDR1 reads SEHNR; CDR2 reads FQNEAQ (reference sequence). The CDR3 protein is CAGSPQEARGSEEAFF. As DNA, the CDR3 is TGTGCCGGCAGCCCCCAGGAGGCGAGGGGGTCTGAGGAAGCTTTCTTT.